This T cell receptor (beta chain) is drawn from a study of T-cell memory formation after mild COVID-19. Study-wide background: Largely, the TCR clusters proved donor specific.

Points on this clonotype: Its antigen is undetermined.

Libraries for TCRalpha and TCRbeta carried sample barcodes and unique molecular identifiers via 5'RACE. Each CDR3 protein is one row after TCRdb ran MiXCR on the 5' RACE reads. This sample has some 440,000 distinct CDR3 sequences; around a quarter occur once, and the top ten carry approximately 12%. CDR1 SGHTA and CDR2 FQGNSA come from the germline V gene. J gave up 6 bases and V 3 bases, and 6 bases lay outside the gene matches. The CDR3 is 15 amino acids. The study's findings and limits: Contracting CD4+ clones lay largely in CM and EM, with CD8+ ones residing in EMRA. The study detected some responding clones in pre-infection memory, suggesting cross-reactive memory joined.

The rearrangement links TRBV7-2 to TRBJ2-1; 9 bases are shared with TRBD2. The source of this sequence is an adult woman who had mild COVID-19 (a few samples of this study predate the infection). Cell type and time point are not known. Material for sequencing was PBMCs or a T cell subset sorted from them (not recorded which). CDR3 residues: CASSFPGREGNEQFF. CDR3 DNA sequence: TGTGCCAGCAGCTTCCCGGGGCGGGAGGGCAATGAGCAGTTCTTC.